Presented here are 19 T cell receptor beta chains from one specimen sequenced in a study of T cell responses to AZD1222 COVID-19 vaccine. TCRdb's table, derived via immunoSEQ multiplex PCR, lists solely in-frame clones and lacks some. The sample has about 130,000 clones, approximately 85% seen once. Sequencing was performed on peripheral blood, taken 28 days after the second AZD1222 dose. Source of these receptors: an adult who received the AZD1222 COVID-19 vaccine.

The rearrangement joins TRBV3-1 (or the pseudogene TRBV3-2) to TRBJ1-5; D is uncertain. Trimming pared 0 bases from V and 3 bases from J, leaving 9 bases between. Germline CDR1 is LGHDT and CDR2 is YNNKEL (reference sequence). This CDR3 comprises 15 residues. In nucleotides, the CDR3 is TGTGCCAGCAGCCAAGATACCACAGTCAATCAGCCCCAGCATTTT. Translating gives CASSQDTTVNQPQHF.

The chain links TRBV12-1 to TRBJ1-1. TRBV12-1 is marked as a pseudogene. The CDR3 runs 15 residues. CDR3: CASSAPRGGNTEAFF. As DNA, the CDR3 is TGTGCCAGCAGCGCCCCCAGGGGAGGAAACACTGAAGCTTTCTTT.

The V call is TRBV21-1, the J call TRBJ2-7; the table's TRBD2 call for D was not verified on the DNA. TRBV21-1 is a pseudogene segment. The length of the CDR3 is 14 residues. This chain's CDR3 is CASSKILLHYEQYF. CDR3 nucleotide sequence: TGTGCCAGCAGCAAAATTTTACTACACTACGAGCAGTACTTC.

The rearrangement links TRBV29-1 to TRBJ1-5; no clear D. Between the trimmed V and J ends, which lost 4 bases and 2 bases, there was a span of 9 bases. This CDR3 has 13 residues. The germline CDR1 and CDR2 sequences are SQVTM and ANQGSEA. CDR3 nucleotide sequence: TGCAGCGTTGGGTTGGGAGGCAATCAGCCCCAGCATTTT. Translating it yields CSVGLGGNQPQHF.

The rearrangement links TRBV12-3 or TRBV12-4 to TRBJ1-1, with D possibly being TRBD1 (5 bases). CDR3 length: 11 residues. V was pared by 8 bases and J by 8 bases, with 12 bases between. The CDR3 sequence is CASVMGLEAFF. CDR3 sequence (DNA): TGTGCCAGCGTCATGGGGCTCGAAGCTTTCTTT.

CDR3 region: CASSSGQGSGYTF. For the CDR3, the DNA is TGTGCCAGCAGTTCGGGACAGGGGAGTGGCTACACCTTC. The gene calls are TRBV28 and TRBJ1-2, with TRBD1 matching 10 bases. The germline gives CDR1 MDHEN, CDR2 SYDVKM. V lost 4 bases to trimming and J lost 7 bases; unmatched junction nucleotides: 3. The CDR3 covers 13 residues.

The chain uses TRBV6-5 and TRBJ1-6; no clear D gene. This CDR3 comprises 13 residues. The V end lost 7 bases, the J end lost 10 bases, and 14 bases lay between the germline ends. Germline V gene sequence: CDR1 MNHEY, CDR2 SVGAGI. The DNA of the CDR3 is TGTGCCAGCACCTACCGTTCTTACTCACCCCTCCACTTT. Protein product: CASTYRSYSPLHF.

This chain joins TRBV5-1 and TRBJ1-3, with D perhaps matching TRBD1 (5 bases). V lost 1 base, J lost 0 bases, and 11 bases lay in between. The CDR3 is made up of 16 amino acids. Per germline, CDR1 SGHRS and CDR2 YFSETQ. CDR3 bases: TGCGCCAGCAGCTTGAACGGGGGAGACTCTGGAAACACCATATATTTT. Translated, it gives CASSLNGGDSGNTIYF.

The CDR3 DNA reads TGTGCCACTCGCCCCGGGTCTACTCCTGGAAACACCATATATTTT. As protein: CATRPGSTPGNTIYF. The chain joins TRBV15 to TRBJ1-3; D is uncertain. The germline V gene has CDR1 LNHNV and CDR2 YYDKDF (reference sequence). Trimming stripped 9 bases from V and 2 bases from J, with 17 bases between. The CDR3 totals 15 residues. Combining the CDR3 with reference TRBV15 and TRBJ1-3 gives the whole variable domain DAMVIQNPRYQVTQFGKPVTLSCSQTLNHNVMYWYQQKSSQAPKLLFHYYDKDFNNEADTPDNFQSRRPNTSFCFLDIRSPGLGDTAMYLCATRPGSTPGNTIYFGEGSWLTVV.

This clone was observed a few times. Other nucleotide sequences from this sample produce the same CDR3. The chain recombines TRBV28 with TRBJ1-2, with D possibly matching TRBD1 (5 bases). With 5 bases removed from V and 4 bases from J, the gap between germline ends came to 11 bases. CDR3 size: 13 residues. From germline, CDR1 is MDHEN and CDR2 SYDVKM. The CDR3 coding sequence is TGTGCCAGCAGTCCCACAGGCACCTATGGCTACACCTTC. It yields the protein CASSPTGTYGYTF.

The chain uses TRBV27 and TRBJ2-7; D may be TRBD1 or TRBD2 (5 bases each). The germline V and J ends were trimmed by 3 bases and 3 bases, with 24 bases remaining between them. Germline V CDR1 and CDR2: MNHEY, SMNVEV (reference sequence). The CDR3 loop spans 18 amino acids. CDR3 region: CASSLFASGPMQYYEQYF. Written as DNA, the CDR3 is TGTGCCAGCAGTTTGTTTGCCTCGGGGCCCATGCAATACTACGAGCAGTACTTC.

The chain links TRBV9 to TRBJ1-1; D might be TRBD1 (5 bases). The CDR3 is 15 residues long. V was clipped by 0 bases and J by 4 bases, with 13 bases between them. Germline CDR1 SGDLS, CDR2 YYNGEE. In DNA form, the CDR3 reads TGTGCCAGCAGCGTAGACCAGGGAAGGGGCACTGAAGCTTTCTTT. This sequence encodes CASSVDQGRGTEAFF.

The chain links TRBV27 to TRBJ2-5; perhaps TRBD1 as D (5 bases). Germline assignment: CDR1 MNHEY and CDR2 SMNVEV (reference sequence). Trimming stripped 6 bases from V and 2 bases from J, with 13 bases between. This CDR3 is built from 14 residues. CDR3 bases: TGTGCCAGCAGGCCCCTCGACAGACAAGAGACCCAGTACTTC. Encoded protein: CASRPLDRQETQYF.

The chain carries TRBV11-3 and TRBJ2-7, with 11 bases lining up with TRBD2. Germline loops: CDR1 SGHNT, CDR2 YENEEA. The CDR3 is 17 residues long. V dropped 1 base and J dropped 3; count of bases not matched to a gene: 8. The CDR3 loop reads CASSLATPGTSGYEQYF. In nucleotides, the CDR3 is TGTGCCAGCAGCTTAGCAACCCCCGGGACTAGCGGCTACGAGCAGTACTTC.

The CDR3 DNA is TGTGCCAGCAGTGAAAGGACTGTCCCTAGCACAGATACGCAGTATTTT. This encodes CASSERTVPSTDTQYF. This chain uses TRBV6-4 with TRBJ2-3, with TRBD2 as a possible D gene (5 bases). Trimming took off 3 bases at V and 0 bases at J, with 13 bases between the two ends. Per the germline V gene, CDR1 is MRHNA and CDR2 is SNTAGT. The CDR3 loop spans 16 amino acids.

The chain uses TRBV11-3 and TRBJ2-2; D is uncertain. The V gene lost 0 bases and the J gene lost 6 bases, with 2 bases spanning the gap. CDR1 is SGHNT, CDR2 YENEEA, per germline. This CDR3 comprises 12 residues. DNA of the CDR3: TGTGCCAGCAGCTTAGAGGCCGGGGAGCTGTTTTTT. The encoded protein is CASSLEAGELFF.

This clone was found once. The genes are TRBV3-1 (or the pseudogene TRBV3-2) and TRBJ1-4; 8 nucleotides line up with TRBD1. This CDR3 is 14 amino acids long. CDR1 and CDR2 from the germline V gene are LGHDT and YNNKEL (reference sequence). With 3 bases clipped from V and 8 bases from J, the junction kept 5 bases outside the gene matches. The CDR3 DNA is TGTGCCAGCAGCCAGGACAGGGTCGGGGAAAAACTGTTTTTT. Protein sequence: CASSQDRVGEKLFF.

The chain recombines TRBV5-1 with TRBJ2-7, with D perhaps given as TRBD1 or TRBD2 (5 bases each). Deletions cut 0 bases from V and 10 bases from J, with 20 bases between. Germline V gene sequence: CDR1 SGHRS, CDR2 YFSETQ. The CDR3 is 15 amino acids. The CDR3: CASSLARDGRVKQYF. In DNA, the CDR3 is TGCGCCAGCAGCTTGGCCCGGGACGGGCGCGTGAAACAGTACTTC.

The CDR3 protein is CAWTGTGYTEAFF. The CDR3 nucleotides read TGTGCCTGGACCGGGACAGGGTACACTGAAGCTTTCTTT. This chain joins TRBV30 and TRBJ1-1, with 9 bases lining up with TRBD1. The length of the CDR3 is 13 residues. The V segment lost 4 bases and the J segment 3 bases; nucleotides outside the gene matches: 3. The germline V gene encodes CDR1 GTSNPN and CDR2 SVGIG (reference sequence).